This record covers a single T cell receptor beta chain. Looked up from germline, CDR1 is SQVTM and CDR2 is ANQGSEA. Losses at the gene ends were 4 bases for V and 6 bases for J; bases not matched to a gene: 4. CDR3 length: 14 amino acids. The sample belongs to a study of OX40 agonist ivuxolimab in advanced cancers. This table comes from immunoSEQ multiplex PCR, and its TCRdb copy is limited to in-frame clones, with some not included. This sample has tens of thousands of clones, with about nine tenths found just once. The sample here was CD4+ or CD8+ T cells sorted from blood, taken in a trial of the OX40 agonist ivuxolimab. This rearrangement joins TRBV29-1 to TRBJ2-7; 15 bases agree with TRBD2. This receptor was obtained from an adult with an advanced solid tumor such as melanoma, head and neck, liver or kidney cancer. The CDR3 nucleotides read TGCAGCGTTGGGGGACTAGCGGGAGGTTCCGAGCAGTACTTC. It is translated as CSVGGLAGGSEQYF.